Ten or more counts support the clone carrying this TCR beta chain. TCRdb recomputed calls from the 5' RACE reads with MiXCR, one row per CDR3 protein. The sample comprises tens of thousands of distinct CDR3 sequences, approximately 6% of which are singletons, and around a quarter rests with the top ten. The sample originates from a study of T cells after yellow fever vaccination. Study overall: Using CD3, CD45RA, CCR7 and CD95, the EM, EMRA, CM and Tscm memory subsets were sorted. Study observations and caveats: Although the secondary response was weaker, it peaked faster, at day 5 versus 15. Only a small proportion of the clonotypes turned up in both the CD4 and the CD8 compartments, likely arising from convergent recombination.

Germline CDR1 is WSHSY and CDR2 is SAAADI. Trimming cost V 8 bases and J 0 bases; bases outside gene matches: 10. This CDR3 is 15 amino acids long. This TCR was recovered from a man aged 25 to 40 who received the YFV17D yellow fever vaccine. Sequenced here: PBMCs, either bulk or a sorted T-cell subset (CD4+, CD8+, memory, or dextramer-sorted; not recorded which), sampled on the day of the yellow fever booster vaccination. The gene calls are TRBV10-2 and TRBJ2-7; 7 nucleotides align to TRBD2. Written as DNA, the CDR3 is TGCGCCAGCCCTGGACTAGTTTTGAGCTCCTACGAGCAGTACTTC. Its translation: CASPGLVLSSYEQYF.